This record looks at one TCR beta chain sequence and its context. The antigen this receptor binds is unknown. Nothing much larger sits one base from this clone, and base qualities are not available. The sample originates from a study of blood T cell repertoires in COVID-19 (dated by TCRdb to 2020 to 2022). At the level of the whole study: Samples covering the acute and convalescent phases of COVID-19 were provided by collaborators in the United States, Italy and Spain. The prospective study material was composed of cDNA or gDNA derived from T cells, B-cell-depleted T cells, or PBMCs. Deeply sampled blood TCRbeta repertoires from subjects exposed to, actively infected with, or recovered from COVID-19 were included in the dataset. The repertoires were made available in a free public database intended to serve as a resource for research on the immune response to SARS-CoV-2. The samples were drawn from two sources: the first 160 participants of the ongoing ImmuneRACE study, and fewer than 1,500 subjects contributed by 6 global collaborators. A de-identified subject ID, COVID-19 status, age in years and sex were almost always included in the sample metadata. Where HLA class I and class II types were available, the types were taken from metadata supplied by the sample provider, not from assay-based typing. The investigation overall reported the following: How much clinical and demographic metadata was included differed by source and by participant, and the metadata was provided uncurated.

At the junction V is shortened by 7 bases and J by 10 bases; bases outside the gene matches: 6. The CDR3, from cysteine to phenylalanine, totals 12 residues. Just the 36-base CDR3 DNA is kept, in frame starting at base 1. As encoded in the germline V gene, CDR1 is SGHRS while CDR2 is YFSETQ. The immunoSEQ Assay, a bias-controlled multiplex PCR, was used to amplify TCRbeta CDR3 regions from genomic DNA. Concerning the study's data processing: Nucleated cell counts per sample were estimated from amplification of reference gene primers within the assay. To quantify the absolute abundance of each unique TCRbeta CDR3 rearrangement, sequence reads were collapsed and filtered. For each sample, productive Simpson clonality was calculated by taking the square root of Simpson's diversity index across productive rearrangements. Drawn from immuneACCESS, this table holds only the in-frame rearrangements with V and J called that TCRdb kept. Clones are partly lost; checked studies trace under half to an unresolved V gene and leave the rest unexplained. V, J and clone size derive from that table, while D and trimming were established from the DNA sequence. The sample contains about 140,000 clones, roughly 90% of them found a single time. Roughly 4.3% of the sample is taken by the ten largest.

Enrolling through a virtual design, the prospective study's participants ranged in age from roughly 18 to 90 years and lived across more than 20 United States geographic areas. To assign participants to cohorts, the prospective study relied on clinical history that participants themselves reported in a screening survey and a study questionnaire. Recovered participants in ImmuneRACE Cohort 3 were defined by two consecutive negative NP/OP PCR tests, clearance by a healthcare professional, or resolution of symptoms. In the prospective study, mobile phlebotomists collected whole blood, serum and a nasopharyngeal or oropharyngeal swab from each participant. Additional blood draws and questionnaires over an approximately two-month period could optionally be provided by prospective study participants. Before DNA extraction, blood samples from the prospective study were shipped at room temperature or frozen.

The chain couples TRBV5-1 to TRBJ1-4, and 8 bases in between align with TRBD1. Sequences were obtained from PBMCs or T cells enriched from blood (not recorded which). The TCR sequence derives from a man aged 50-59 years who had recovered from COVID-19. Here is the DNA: TGCGCCAGCCAGGGGGCGCGAGGAAAACTGTTTTTT. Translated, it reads CASQGARGKLFF. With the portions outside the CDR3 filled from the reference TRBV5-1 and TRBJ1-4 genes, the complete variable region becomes KAGVTQTPRYLIKTRGQQVTLSCSPISGHRSVSWYQQTPGQGLQFLFEYFSETQRNKGNFPGRFSGRQFSNSRSEMNVSTLELGDSALYLCASQGARGKLFFGSGTQLSVL.